These 17 T cell receptor beta chains were all obtained from the same sample, sequenced in a study of T cell responses to AZD1222 COVID-19 vaccine. Clones were read by immunoSEQ multiplex PCR, and TCRdb kept only the in-frame ones, dropping some. The sample consists of 90,000 to 130,000 clones, around 92% of them appearing once. Sample: peripheral blood, taken on day 0 of AZD1222 vaccination. The receptors come from an adult in good health.

The rearrangement joins TRBV2 to TRBJ1-5; 8 bases agree with TRBD1. The CDR3 has 13 residues. From germline, CDR1 is SNHLY and CDR2 FYNNEI. V shed 3 bases and J 6 bases; nucleotides not matched to a gene: 1. The CDR3 protein is CASSDRGLQPQHF. CDR3 in DNA: TGTGCCAGCAGTGACAGGGGGCTTCAGCCCCAGCATTTT.

The DNA for the CDR3 is TGTGCCAGCAGCCCCTTACAGGGGATCTCCTACGAGCAGTACTTC. Translated, it gives CASSPLQGISYEQYF. The chain uses TRBV7-9 and TRBJ2-7; 7 bases agree with TRBD1. CDR1 SEHNR and CDR2 FQNEAQ come from the germline V gene (reference sequence). This CDR3 has 15 residues. Trimming took 5 bases from V and 0 from J; bases not matched to a gene: 7.

The rearrangement joins TRBV5-4 to TRBJ2-1, with TRBD2 matching 10 bases. The CDR3 totals 16 residues. CDR1 and CDR2 from the germline V gene are SGHNT and YYREEE (reference sequence). With 1 base clipped from V and 7 bases from J, the junction kept 8 bases outside the gene matches. The DNA of the CDR3 is TGTGCCAGCAGCTTGCAGCGGGGGGGCCTCCCTAATGAGCAGTTCTTC. Translated: CASSLQRGGLPNEQFF.

The chain joins TRBV19 to TRBJ1-5; D possibly corresponds to TRBD1 (6 bases). The CDR3 consists of 13 residues. The V gene's germline CDR1 is LNHDA and CDR2 SQIVND (reference sequence). V was pared by 11 bases and J by 6 bases, with 17 bases between. As DNA, the CDR3 is TGTGCCGGCGGTGGGGGGCGCGGTCAGCCCCAGCATTTT. Protein product: CAGGGGRGQPQHF. Filled out from reference TRBV19 and TRBJ1-5, the complete variable domain reads DGGITQSPKYLFRKEGQNVTLSCEQNLNHDAMYWYRQDPGQGLRLIYYSQIVNDFQKGDIAEGYSVSREKKESFPLTVTSAQKNPTAFYLCAGGGGRGQPQHFGDGTRLSIL.

The chain uses TRBV9 and TRBJ1-1; TRBD1 matches at 7 bases. Germline CDR1 SGDLS, CDR2 YYNGEE. The CDR3 sequence is 15 residues long. Germline trimming cut 4 bases from V and 2 bases from J; bases unmatched to any gene: 8. The CDR3 DNA reads as TGTGCCAGCAGCCCAGCGACAGGGCTTAACACTGAAGCTTTCTTT. Translated, it gives CASSPATGLNTEAFF.

The J gene is TRBJ1-4, the V gene TRBV5-1; the match to TRBD1 covers 7 bases. The CDR3 totals 15 residues. The V segment lost 1 base and the J segment 0 bases; nucleotides outside the gene matches: 0. Germline V gene lookup returns CDR1 SGHRS and CDR2 YFSETQ. CDR3 in DNA: TGCGCCAGCAGCTTGCAGGGGGCAACTAATGAAAAACTGTTTTTT. It encodes CASSLQGATNEKLFF.

Concerning this clone: Distinct nucleotide sequences in the sample also encode this CDR3. The rearrangement joins TRBV19 to TRBJ1-5, with 10 bases aligning to TRBD1. Germline lookup yields CDR1 LNHDA and CDR2 SQIVND (reference sequence). This CDR3 is 15 amino acids long. J was trimmed by 2 bases and V by 6 bases; bases with no gene match: 4. The CDR3 loop reads CASRTDRGGNQPQHF. CDR3 sequence (DNA): TGTGCCAGTAGGACGGACAGGGGGGGCAATCAGCCCCAGCATTTT.

The genes are TRBV11-3 and TRBJ1-1; D is uncertain. V shed 6 bases and J shed 1 base, with 9 bases lying between them. The CDR3 loop spans 13 amino acids. The germline CDR1 and CDR2 sequences are SGHNT and YENEEA. Here the CDR3 DNA reads TGTGCCAGCAGTTTATCTAGGAACACTGAAGCTTTCTTT. It specifies CASSLSRNTEAFF. Filled out from reference TRBV11-3 and TRBJ1-1, the complete variable domain reads EAGVVQSPRYKIIEKKQPVAFWCNPISGHNTLYWYLQNLGQGPELLIRYENEEAVDDSQLPKDRFSAERLKGVDSTLKIQPAELGDSAVYLCASSLSRNTEAFFGQGTRLTVV.

This clone was seen just once. V usage is TRBV28 and J usage is TRBJ2-2; unclear D gene. The CDR3 is made up of 14 amino acids. CDR1 and CDR2 (germline): MDHEN, SYDVKM. With 6 bases removed from V and 6 bases from J, the gap between germline ends came to 14 bases. The CDR3 nucleotides read TGTGCCAGCAGCTCACCGCTTTCACCCGGGGAGCTGTTTTTT. Protein: CASSSPLSPGELFF.

V gene TRBV7-2 combines with J gene TRBJ2-1; 8 nucleotides agree with TRBD2. Germline assignment: CDR1 SGHTA and CDR2 FQGNSA. J lost 3 bases, V lost 8 bases, and 3 bases had no gene match. The CDR3 consists of 13 residues. In DNA, the CDR3 is TGTGCCAGCGAAGCGGGGGACTACAATGAGCAGTTCTTC. Translation: CASEAGDYNEQFF.

This chain uses TRBV6-5 with TRBJ1-1; D remains ambiguous. The length of the CDR3 is 14 residues. The V gene's germline CDR1 is MNHEY and CDR2 SVGAGI. Trimming cost V 0 bases and J 1 base, with 6 bases left between them. The CDR3 protein is CASSYSPGNTEAFF. DNA of the CDR3: TGTGCCAGCAGTTACTCACCAGGGAACACTGAAGCTTTCTTT.

The rearrangement links TRBV24-1 to TRBJ2-2, with 7 nucleotides matching TRBD2. This CDR3 has 14 amino acids. Germline V gene sequence: CDR1 KGHDR, CDR2 SFDVKD. The V segment lost 1 base and the J segment 6 bases; nucleotides outside the gene matches: 1. The CDR3 DNA sequence: TGTGCCACCAGTGATTTCGGACTAGCCGGGGAGCTGTTTTTT. The encoded protein is CATSDFGLAGELFF.

The chain links TRBV4-1 to TRBJ1-1, with TRBD1 matching over 7 bases. The junction had 8 bases not matched to a gene; V was cut back by 4 bases and J by 6 bases. The germline V gene encodes CDR1 MGHRA and CDR2 YSYEKL. CDR3 size: 14 residues. CDR3 in DNA: TGCGCCAGCAGCCTGATCAGGGGGGACTCTGAAGCTTTCTTT. Its translation: CASSLIRGDSEAFF.

The chain has TRBV5-5 and TRBJ1-1; D is perhaps TRBD1 (6 bases). CDR1 is SGHKS, CDR2 YYEKEE, per germline (reference sequence). V lost 0 bases to trimming and J lost 1 base, with 7 bases between them. This CDR3 comprises 14 residues. In nucleotides, the CDR3 is TGTGCCAGCAGCTTGGTGGGGGCGAACACTGAAGCTTTCTTT. Its protein is CASSLVGANTEAFF.

J is TRBJ1-2 and V is TRBV6-5; 7 bases agree with TRBD1. CDR1 MNHEY and CDR2 SVGAGI come from the germline V gene. The CDR3 loop spans 14 amino acids. J gave up 4 bases and V 7 bases, and 9 bases lay outside the gene matches. The CDR3 nucleotides read TGTGCCAGCACCGTAATGACAGGGCCCTATGGCTACACCTTC. Translation: CASTVMTGPYGYTF.

The chain joins TRBV7-2 to TRBJ1-1; D ambiguous. Germline CDR1 reads SGHTA; CDR2 reads FQGNSA. V was pared by 2 bases and J by 4 bases, with 11 bases between. The CDR3 totals 14 residues. The CDR3 DNA is TGTGCCAGCAGCTTACTCAGATCGGCCACTGAAGCTTTCTTT. Its translation: CASSLLRSATEAFF.

V gene TRBV7-2 combines with J gene TRBJ2-2, with 12 nucleotides matching TRBD1. The CDR3 extends over 16 amino acids. V lost 5 bases to trimming and J lost 7 bases; unmatched junction nucleotides: 8. The V gene's germline CDR1 is SGHTA and CDR2 FQGNSA. In DNA form, the CDR3 reads TGTGCCAGCAGCCAAGGGACAGGGGGCTGGGGCGGGGAGCTGTTTTTT. Its translation is CASSQGTGGWGGELFF.